The 14 T cell receptor beta chains below all came from one sample that was sequenced in a study of vaccination effects on CD4 cells after COVID-19. The table came from immunoSEQ multiplex PCR; TCRdb's copy has only in-frame clones and leaves some out. Found here are about 60,000 clones, roughly 76% of them singletons; the top ten hold about 2.7%. Antigen-specific CD4+ T cells were first expanded with viral peptide pools by the ViraFEST assay and only then sequenced. Following an approximately ten-day culture, CD4+ T cells were purified. Their cognate antigens are unknown. The sequencing here drew on CD4+ T cells from PBMCs cultured with HCoV-229E spike peptides, taken before COVID-19 vaccination. Receptor source: a human donor who received a COVID-19 vaccine.

The chain is built from TRBV12-5 and TRBJ2-4, with D perhaps TRBD1 (5 bases). The CDR3 runs 15 residues. The V end was cut by 5 bases, the J end by 6 bases, with 17 bases between. Germline V CDR1 and CDR2: LGHNT, FRNRAP. This chain's CDR3 is CASGPRAGKRNIQYF. CDR3 coding DNA: TGTGCTAGTGGTCCTCGGGCAGGGAAGAGAAACATTCAGTACTTC.

This chain joins TRBV9 and TRBJ2-3; TRBD2 matches at 7 bases. The V and J ends lost 0 bases and 2 bases, in that order; junction bases with no gene match: 9. The CDR3 sequence is 17 residues long. Germline CDR1 reads SGDLS; CDR2 reads YYNGEE. The CDR3 spells CASSVDKGLRLTDTQYF. CDR3 in DNA: TGTGCCAGCAGCGTAGATAAGGGACTACGCCTCACAGATACGCAGTATTTT. Supplemented by reference TRBV9 and TRBJ2-3, the full variable domain reads DSGVTQTPKHLITATGQRVTLRCSPRSGDLSVYWYQQSLDQGLQFLIQYYNGEERAKGNILERFSAQQFPDLHSELNLSSLELGDSALYFCASSVDKGLRLTDTQYFGPGTRLTVL.

As DNA, the CDR3 is TGCGCCAGCAGCTTGGAGGAGACGGTGAGCTACACCTTC. Its protein product is CASSLEETVSYTF. The genes are TRBV5-1 and TRBJ1-2; D call uncertain. With 0 bases removed from V and 9 bases from J, the gap between germline ends came to 12 bases. This CDR3 spans 13 amino acids. Germline V gene lookup returns CDR1 SGHRS and CDR2 YFSETQ.

This clone was detected only a few times. The chain carries TRBV5-1 and TRBJ1-5, with a tentative D call TRBD1 (6 bases). The CDR3 runs to 15 residues. Trimming stripped 0 bases from V and 4 bases from J, with 11 bases between. CDR1 and CDR2 (germline): SGHRS, YFSETQ. Written as DNA, the CDR3 is TGCGCCAGCAGCTTGGTTGGGGACAATAATCAGCCCCAGCATTTT. Protein product: CASSLVGDNNQPQHF.

The chain couples TRBV28 to TRBJ2-3, with 12 positions matching TRBD2. The CDR3 consists of 16 residues. V lost 6 bases, J lost 3 bases, and 7 bases stayed unmatched. Germline lookup yields CDR1 MDHEN and CDR2 SYDVKM. The CDR3, as DNA: TGTGCCAGCAGCCTGACTAGCGGGGGAGAAACAGATACGCAGTATTTT. It translates to CASSLTSGGETDTQYF. Filled out from reference TRBV28 and TRBJ2-3, the complete variable domain reads DVKVTQSSRYLVKRTGEKVFLECVQDMDHENMFWYRQDPGLGLRLIYFSYDVKMKEKGDIPEGYSVSREKKERFSLILESASTNQTSMYLCASSLTSGGETDTQYFGPGTRLTVL.

V and J are TRBV3-1 (or the pseudogene TRBV3-2) and TRBJ2-2; 9 bases line up with TRBD2. V dropped 4 bases and J dropped 4; count of bases not matched to a gene: 4. The CDR3 spans 15 residues. The germline V gene encodes CDR1 LGHDT and CDR2 YNNKEL (reference sequence). The CDR3 is CASSRSGGSTGELFF. The CDR3, as DNA: TGTGCCAGCAGCCGCAGCGGGGGGTCCACCGGGGAGCTGTTTTTT.

This clone was seen a few times. The genes are TRBV5-1 and TRBJ1-2; tentative D call: TRBD1 (5 bases). The length of the CDR3 is 16 residues. The V gene lost 5 bases and the J gene lost 5 bases, with 22 bases spanning the gap. Germline values: CDR1 SGHRS, CDR2 YFSETQ. The CDR3 sequence: CASRIDPYSGGYGYTF. CDR3 coding DNA: TGCGCCAGCAGGATCGACCCTTACTCGGGGGGTTATGGCTACACCTTC.

This clone has a single count. The gene calls are TRBV19 and TRBJ2-6; 9 positions match TRBD2. Germline CDR1 is LNHDA and CDR2 is SQIVND (reference sequence). V lost 11 bases and J lost 0; bases outside the gene matches: 8. The CDR3 is 16 residues long. The CDR3 spells CASSAGGLSGANVLTF. The CDR3 region has the DNA TGTGCCTCTTCAGCGGGGGGACTCTCTGGGGCCAACGTCCTGACTTTC.

The chain uses TRBV19 and TRBJ1-1, with a possible D match to TRBD1 (6 bases). The V end lost 3 bases, the J end lost 4 bases, and 18 bases lay between the germline ends. The CDR3 has 16 amino acids. Per germline, CDR1 LNHDA and CDR2 SQIVND (reference sequence). For the CDR3, the DNA is TGTGCCAGTAGTATGCCCCTATGGGGGCAGAGCACTGAAGCTTTCTTT. It is translated as CASSMPLWGQSTEAFF.

The J gene is TRBJ1-2, the V gene TRBV30, with no clear D. CDR3 length: 14 amino acids. The V and J ends lost 5 bases and 10 bases respectively, with 23 bases between them. Germline V gene sequence: CDR1 GTSNPN, CDR2 SVGIG (reference sequence). The CDR3 spells CAWGRKPGRGNYTF. In DNA, the CDR3 is TGTGCCTGGGGGCGAAAGCCGGGGAGAGGGAACTACACCTTC.

The chain has TRBV7-8 and TRBJ2-1, with 10 bases matching TRBD2. From germline, CDR1 is SGHVS and CDR2 FQNEAQ. The V segment lost 4 bases and the J segment 2 bases; nucleotides outside the gene matches: 2. This CDR3 is 15 amino acids long. The CDR3 DNA is TGTGCCAGCAGCTACGGACTAGCGGCCTACAATGAGCAGTTCTTC. This codes for CASSYGLAAYNEQFF. Complete variable domain (other parts from reference TRBV7-8 and TRBJ2-1): GAGVSQSPRYKVAKRGQDVALRCDPISGHVSLFWYQQALGQGPEFLTYFQNEAQLDKSGLPSDRFFAERPEGSVSTLKIQRTQQEDSAVYLCASSYGLAAYNEQFFGPGTRLTVL.

The CDR3 here is CASTEQIYQPQHF. CDR3 nucleotide sequence: TGTGCCAGTACAGAACAGATCTATCAGCCCCAGCATTTT. The rearrangement uses TRBV19 and TRBJ1-5; D remains ambiguous. V shed 7 bases and J shed 5 bases, with 12 bases lying between them. This CDR3 region has 13 residues. Germline lookup yields CDR1 LNHDA and CDR2 SQIVND (reference sequence).

The chain links TRBV19 to TRBJ2-3, with D possibly matching TRBD2 (5 bases). The CDR3 covers 15 residues. V gave up 5 bases and J gave up 1 base, with 13 bases separating them. Germline CDR1 LNHDA, CDR2 SQIVND (reference sequence). CDR3 in amino acids: CASSSPSGGTDTQYF. The CDR3 nucleotides read TGTGCCAGTAGTTCCCCCTCCGGGGGCACAGATACGCAGTATTTT. Looking up the rest from reference TRBV19 and TRBJ2-3 gives the full variable domain: DGGITQSPKYLFRKEGQNVTLSCEQNLNHDAMYWYRQDPGQGLRLIYYSQIVNDFQKGDIAEGYSVSREKKESFPLTVTSAQKNPTAFYLCASSSPSGGTDTQYFGPGTRLTVL.

The chain is built from TRBV6-6 and TRBJ1-2, with D unresolved. This CDR3 comprises 14 residues. CDR1 and CDR2 (germline): MNHNY, SVGAGI (reference sequence). V lost 5 bases to trimming and J lost 8 bases, with 18 bases between them. The CDR3 protein is CASSTAGNLWGYTF. CDR3 sequence (DNA): TGTGCCAGCAGTACAGCGGGAAACCTATGGGGCTACACCTTC.